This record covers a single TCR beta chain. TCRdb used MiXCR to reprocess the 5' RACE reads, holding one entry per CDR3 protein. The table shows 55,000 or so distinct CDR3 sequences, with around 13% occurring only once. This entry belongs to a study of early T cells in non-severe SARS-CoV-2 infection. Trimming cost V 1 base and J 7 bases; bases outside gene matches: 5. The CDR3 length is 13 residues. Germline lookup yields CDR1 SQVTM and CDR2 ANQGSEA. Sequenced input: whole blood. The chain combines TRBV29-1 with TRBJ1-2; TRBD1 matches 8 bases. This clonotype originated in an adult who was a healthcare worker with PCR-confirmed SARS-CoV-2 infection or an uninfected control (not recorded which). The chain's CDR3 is CSVEGQGALGYTF. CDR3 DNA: TGCAGCGTTGAAGGGCAGGGGGCGCTTGGCTACACCTTC.